The next 20 T cell receptor beta chains were all read from a single sample in a study of T cells after yellow fever vaccination (dated by TCRdb to between 2017 and 2020). The sample's treatment or condition label, decoded: live attenuated yellow fever vaccine strain. Library generation was performed with 5' RACE. The listed sequencing device is Illumina HiSeq 2500. TCRdb passed the public sequencing reads through fastp at Q25 and MiXCR, retaining productive beta sequences. Every distinct CDR3 protein forms one entry, paired with its most common genes and DNA. A total of hundreds of thousands of distinct CDR3 sequences appear in this sample, about 12% of them only once. The ten biggest clones cover under 15% of the sample. Source: PBMCs, taken on the day of the yellow fever booster vaccination. The origin of the receptors is a man aged 25-45 years who received the YFV17D yellow fever vaccine.

This clonotype turned up a few times. The V and J genes are TRBV21-1 and TRBJ2-7; the D call of TRBD1 is as the table states it, not checked on the DNA. TRBV21-1 is deemed a pseudogene. CDR3 length: 17 residues. Here the CDR3 DNA reads TGTGCCAGCAGTCACCGCCCCTTTGCGGCCTTCAGGGTCGAGCAGTACTTC. Translation: CASSHRPFAAFRVEQYF.

The rearrangement uses TRBV5-1 and TRBJ2-2; 10 bases match TRBD2. The CDR3 length is 19 residues. The ends lost 1 base at V and 2 bases at J; junction bases unmatched: 11. Germline V gene lookup returns CDR1 SGHRS and CDR2 YFSETQ. CDR3 amino acids: CASSLRPHGLAANTGELFF. DNA of the CDR3: TGCGCCAGCAGCTTGCGCCCCCACGGACTAGCGGCCAACACCGGGGAGCTGTTTTTT.

The gene calls are TRBV28 and TRBJ2-3; a weak D match, TRBD2 (6 bases). Germline V gives CDR1 MDHEN, CDR2 SYDVKM. This CDR3 comprises 15 residues. The ends were cut back, 5 bases at V and 0 bases at J, with 12 bases in the middle. CDR3 sequence (DNA): TGTGCCAGCAGTGATAGCGGCTCTAGCACAGATACGCAGTATTTT. Its protein is CASSDSGSSTDTQYF.

The table lists this clonotype with many counts. This chain connects TRBV27 to TRBJ1-6; 12 bases map to TRBD1. The CDR3 consists of 18 residues. The germline gives CDR1 MNHEY, CDR2 SMNVEV (reference sequence). After removal of 8 bases from V and 4 bases from J, the junction contained 12 bases not matched to a gene. The CDR3 DNA reads TGTGCCAGCGCCTCCGGGACAGGGGGCCTGTTATATAATTCACCCCTCCACTTT. This translates into CASASGTGGLLYNSPLHF.

This chain links TRBV20-1 with TRBJ1-5; unclear D gene. The CDR3 runs to 14 residues. V was clipped by 3 bases and J by 0 bases, with 9 bases between them. Germline CDR1 and CDR2: DFQATT and SNEGSKA (reference sequence). The CDR3 sequence is CSASARNSNQPQHF. CDR3 in DNA: TGCAGTGCTAGTGCTCGAAATAGCAATCAGCCCCAGCATTTT.

A few counts support this clonotype. The chain couples TRBV6-5 to TRBJ1-2; TRBD1 is a possible D gene (6 bases). The CDR3 contains 16 residues. Germline CDR1 is MNHEY and CDR2 is SVGAGI. Trimming left V 4 bases short and J 1 base short, with 16 bases between. The CDR3 nucleotides are TGTGCCAGCAGTTCCAACCAGGGGATACTTAACTATGGCTACACCTTC. Amino acids: CASSSNQGILNYGYTF.

This clonotype is deemed medium-sized. The V gene is TRBV4-2, the J gene TRBJ2-3, with 13 bases identical to TRBD2. The CDR3 sequence is 17 residues long. Germline CDR1 reads LGHNA; CDR2 reads YNFKEQ. Trimming cost V 3 bases and J 2 bases; bases outside gene matches: 5. The CDR3 protein is CASSQAGTSGDTDTQYF. CDR3 nucleotides: TGTGCCAGCAGCCAGGCCGGGACTAGCGGGGACACAGATACGCAGTATTTT.

A single count supports this clonotype. This rearrangement joins TRBV20-1 to TRBJ2-3; D is uncertain. The V end was cut by 0 bases, the J end by 2 bases, with 12 bases between. Looked up from germline, CDR1 is DFQATT and CDR2 is SNEGSKA (reference sequence). This CDR3 is 15 amino acids long. CDR3 sequence: CSARDRGRDTDTQYF. CDR3 nucleotides: TGCAGTGCTAGAGATCGAGGACGAGACACAGATACGCAGTATTTT.

The chain employs TRBV9 and TRBJ1-2; unclear D gene. The CDR3 runs to 14 residues. V gave up 6 bases and J gave up 1 base, with 13 bases separating them. In germline, CDR1 is SGDLS, CDR2 YYNGEE. In DNA form, the CDR3 reads TGTGCCAGCACCCTCCGGGGTATTAACTATGGCTACACCTTC. Amino acids: CASTLRGINYGYTF.

This clonotype occurred many times. The V and J genes are TRBV4-1 and TRBJ1-5; D remains unclear. Trimming removed 0 bases from V and 5 bases from J, with 11 bases in between. Germline CDR1 is MGHRA and CDR2 is YSYEKL. CDR3 size: 15 residues. CDR3 bases: TGCGCCAGCAGCCAAGATGGAGAAGGAGATCAGCCCCAGCATTTT. This codes for CASSQDGEGDQPQHF.

The chain uses TRBV7-2 and TRBJ2-7; no reliable D call. Deletions cut 5 bases from V and 7 bases from J, with 12 bases between. Germline assignment: CDR1 SGHTA and CDR2 FQGNSA. The CDR3 extends over 12 amino acids. DNA for the CDR3: TGTGCCAGCAGCCGGGCTATGGGGGAGCAGTACTTC. Translated, it gives CASSRAMGEQYF.

This clonotype was detected only a few times. CDR3 region: CASSPNRGDVGETQYF. The CDR3 region has the DNA TGTGCCAGCAGCCCTAACAGGGGCGATGTAGGAGAGACCCAGTACTTC. The rearrangement joins TRBV7-2 to TRBJ2-5, with 7 bases lining up with TRBD1. The germline CDR1 and CDR2 sequences are SGHTA and FQGNSA. Losses at the gene ends were 5 bases for V and 4 bases for J; bases not matched to a gene: 13. This CDR3 comprises 16 residues.

This sequence joins TRBV9 and TRBJ1-2; D might be TRBD1 (5 bases). This CDR3 has 14 amino acids. V was clipped by 7 bases and J by 4 bases, with 17 bases between them. Germline CDR1 and CDR2: SGDLS and YYNGEE. The CDR3 region is CASDSGGGGYGYTF. The CDR3 region has the DNA TGTGCCAGCGACTCCGGGGGGGGAGGCTATGGCTACACCTTC. The whole variable domain, filled in from reference TRBV9 and TRBJ1-2, reads DSGVTQTPKHLITATGQRVTLRCSPRSGDLSVYWYQQSLDQGLQFLIQYYNGEERAKGNILERFSAQQFPDLHSELNLSSLELGDSALYFCASDSGGGGYGYTFGSGTRLTVV.

The J gene is TRBJ2-2, the V gene TRBV7-3; 12 bases are a match to TRBD1. Per germline, CDR1 SGHTA and CDR2 FQGTGA. This CDR3 region has 16 residues. With V trimmed by 4 bases and J by 6 bases, 6 bases remained unmatched. The CDR3 DNA reads as TGTGCCAGCAGCTGGGGACAGGGGGCGGAGGCCGGGGAGCTGTTTTTT. Translation: CASSWGQGAEAGELFF. Supplemented by reference TRBV7-3 and TRBJ2-2, the full variable domain reads GAGVSQTPSNKVTEKGKYVELRCDPISGHTALYWYRQSLGQGPEFLIYFQGTGAADDSGLPNDRFFAVRPEGSVSTLKIQRTERGDSAVYLCASSWGQGAEAGELFFGEGSRLTVL.

The sample holds a few counts of this clonotype. The chain links TRBV6-5 to TRBJ2-6; 7 bases are a match to TRBD2. Losses at the gene ends were 2 bases for V and 2 bases for J; bases not matched to a gene: 6. CDR1 is MNHEY and CDR2 is SVGAGI in the germline V gene. This CDR3 is built from 17 residues. The chain's CDR3 is CASSYGRGVTGANVLTF. The CDR3, as DNA: TGTGCCAGCAGTTACGGACGGGGGGTGACTGGGGCCAACGTCCTGACTTTC.

This clonotype occurred a few times. The chain is built from TRBV6-1 and TRBJ2-2, with D maybe TRBD2 (6 bases). CDR3 length: 13 amino acids. Germline assignment: CDR1 MNHNS and CDR2 SASEGT. Trimming took 11 bases from V and 1 from J, leaving 11 bases between them. The CDR3 sequence is CAARRENTGELFF. CDR3 nucleotide sequence: TGTGCCGCCCGGAGGGAGAACACCGGGGAGCTGTTTTTT.

The chain joins TRBV7-2 to TRBJ1-1; weak D call: TRBD1 (5 bases). The V gene lost 4 bases and the J gene lost 11 bases, with 17 bases spanning the gap. Per germline, CDR1 SGHTA and CDR2 FQGNSA. The CDR3 is made up of 13 amino acids. CDR3 protein: CASSSWGGIAAFF. CDR3 coding DNA: TGTGCCAGCAGCTCTTGGGGGGGTATAGCGGCTTTCTTT.

This clonotype has just a few counts. This chain joins TRBV28 and TRBJ2-7; D not resolved. This CDR3 spans 15 amino acids. Trimming removed 9 bases from V and 2 bases from J, with 20 bases in between. Germline assignment: CDR1 MDHEN and CDR2 SYDVKM. This CDR3 is CASRSPQHFTYEQYF. The CDR3, as DNA: TGTGCCAGTAGATCGCCCCAGCATTTTACCTACGAGCAGTACTTC.

The gene calls are TRBV5-1 and TRBJ2-1, with 10 positions matching TRBD2. Germline V CDR1 and CDR2: SGHRS, YFSETQ. This CDR3 spans 16 amino acids. V was clipped by 1 base and J by 4 bases; unmatched bases: 5. CDR3 bases: TGCGCCAGCAGCTTGTCCAGCGGGAGGGTGTACAATGAGCAGTTCTTC. As protein: CASSLSSGRVYNEQFF.

The rearrangement uses TRBV5-1 and TRBJ2-7, with 8 bases that match TRBD1. V gave up 5 bases and J gave up 2 bases; unmatched junction bases: 6. The CDR3 covers 14 residues. CDR1 and CDR2 from the germline V gene are SGHRS and YFSETQ. The CDR3 region is CASSSGGSAYEQYF. The CDR3 region has the DNA TGCGCCAGCAGTTCAGGGGGCAGCGCCTACGAGCAGTACTTC.